The entry below describes one T cell receptor (beta chain). PCR amplification relied on 60 Vbeta primers (plus 13 Jbeta primers). The table came from immunoSEQ multiplex PCR; TCRdb's copy has only in-frame clones and leaves some out. This table has 100,000 to 120,000 clones, just over 75% appearing once. The entry originates in a study of cytomegalovirus exposure and HLA in healthy donors. Trimming left V 1 base short and J 4 bases short, with 14 bases between. Germline values: CDR1 KGHSH, CDR2 LQKENI. This CDR3 comprises 15 residues. The clonotype comes from a man aged 35-49 years in good health and CMV-seropositive. The chain couples TRBV18 to TRBJ2-7; maybe TRBD2 (5 bases). Material for sequencing was PBMCs. The CDR3, as DNA: TGTGCCAGCTCACCACGTATAGGCTCGGGATACGAGCAGTACTTC. Translating gives CASSPRIGSGYEQYF.